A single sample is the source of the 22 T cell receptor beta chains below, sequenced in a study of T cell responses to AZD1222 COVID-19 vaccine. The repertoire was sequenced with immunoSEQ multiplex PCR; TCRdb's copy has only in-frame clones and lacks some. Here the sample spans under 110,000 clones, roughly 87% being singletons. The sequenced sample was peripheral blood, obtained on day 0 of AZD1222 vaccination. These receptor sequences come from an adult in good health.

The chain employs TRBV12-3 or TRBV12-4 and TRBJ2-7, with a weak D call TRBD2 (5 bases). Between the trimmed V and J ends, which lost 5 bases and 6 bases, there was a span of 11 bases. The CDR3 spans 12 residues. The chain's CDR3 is CASSEERGEQYF. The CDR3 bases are TGTGCCAGCAGTGAGGAACGGGGCGAGCAGTACTTC.

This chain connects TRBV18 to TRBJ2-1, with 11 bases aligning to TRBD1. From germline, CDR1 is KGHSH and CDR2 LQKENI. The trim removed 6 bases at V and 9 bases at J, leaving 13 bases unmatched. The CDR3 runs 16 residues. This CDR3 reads CASSPRGDRGTGEQFF. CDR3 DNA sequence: TGTGCCAGCTCCCCTCGAGGGGACAGGGGGACTGGTGAGCAGTTCTTC.

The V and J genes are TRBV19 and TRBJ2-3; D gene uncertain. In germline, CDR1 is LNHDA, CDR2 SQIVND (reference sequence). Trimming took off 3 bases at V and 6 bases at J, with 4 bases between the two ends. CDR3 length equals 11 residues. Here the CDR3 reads CASSIEDTQYF. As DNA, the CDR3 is TGTGCCAGTAGTATTGAGGATACGCAGTATTTT.

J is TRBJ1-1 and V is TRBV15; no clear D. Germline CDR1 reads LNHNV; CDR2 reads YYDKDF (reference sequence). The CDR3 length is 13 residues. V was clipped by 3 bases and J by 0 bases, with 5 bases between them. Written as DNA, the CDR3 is TGTGCCACCAGCAGTCCAATGAACACTGAAGCTTTCTTT. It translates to CATSSPMNTEAFF.

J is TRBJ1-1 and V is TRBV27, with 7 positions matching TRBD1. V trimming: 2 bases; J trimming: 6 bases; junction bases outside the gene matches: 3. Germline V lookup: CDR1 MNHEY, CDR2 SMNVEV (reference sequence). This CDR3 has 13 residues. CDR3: CASSLDRASEAFF. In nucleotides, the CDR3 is TGTGCCAGCAGTTTAGACAGGGCTTCTGAAGCTTTCTTT.

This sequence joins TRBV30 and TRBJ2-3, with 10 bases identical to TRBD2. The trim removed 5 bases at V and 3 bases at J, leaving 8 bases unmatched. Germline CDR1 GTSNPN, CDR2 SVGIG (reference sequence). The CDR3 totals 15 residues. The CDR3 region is CAWGVVLAGTDTQYF. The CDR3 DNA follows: TGTGCCTGGGGGGTGGTACTAGCGGGAACAGATACGCAGTATTTT.

The DNA for the CDR3 is TGTGCCAGCAGCTTAGCGAGGCGGTCTGAAGCTTTCTTT. Amino acid sequence: CASSLARRSEAFF. This sequence joins TRBV11-2 and TRBJ1-1; D not certain. Trimming removed 1 base at V and 6 bases at J, with 9 bases between. Germline V CDR1 and CDR2: SGHAT, FQNNGV. The CDR3 is 13 amino acids.

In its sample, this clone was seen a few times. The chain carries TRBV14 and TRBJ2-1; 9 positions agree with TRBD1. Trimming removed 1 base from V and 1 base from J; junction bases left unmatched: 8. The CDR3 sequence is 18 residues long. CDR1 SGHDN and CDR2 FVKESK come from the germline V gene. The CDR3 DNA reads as TGTGCCAGCAGCCAAGGCCCGGGACAGGGTTGGTCCTACAATGAGCAGTTCTTC. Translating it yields CASSQGPGQGWSYNEQFF.

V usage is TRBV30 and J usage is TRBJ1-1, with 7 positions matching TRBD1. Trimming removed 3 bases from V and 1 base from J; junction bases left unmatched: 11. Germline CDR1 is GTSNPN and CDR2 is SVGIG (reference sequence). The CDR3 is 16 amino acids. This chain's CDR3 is CAWSSRWTGPNTEAFF. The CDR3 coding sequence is TGTGCCTGGAGCTCCCGTTGGACAGGTCCGAACACTGAAGCTTTCTTT.

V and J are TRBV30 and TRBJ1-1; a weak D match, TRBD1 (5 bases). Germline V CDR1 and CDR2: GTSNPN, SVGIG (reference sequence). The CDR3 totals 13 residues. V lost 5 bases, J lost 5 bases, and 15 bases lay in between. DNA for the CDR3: TGTGCCTGGGGCTCGGGGCCTGGAACTGAAGCTTTCTTT. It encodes CAWGSGPGTEAFF.

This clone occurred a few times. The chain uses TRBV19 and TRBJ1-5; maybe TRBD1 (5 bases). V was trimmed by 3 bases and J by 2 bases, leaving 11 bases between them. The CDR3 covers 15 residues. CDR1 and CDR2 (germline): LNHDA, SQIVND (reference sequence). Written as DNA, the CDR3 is TGTGCCAGTAGTATGTTTCGAGGGGGCAATCAGCCCCAGCATTTT. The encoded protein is CASSMFRGGNQPQHF.

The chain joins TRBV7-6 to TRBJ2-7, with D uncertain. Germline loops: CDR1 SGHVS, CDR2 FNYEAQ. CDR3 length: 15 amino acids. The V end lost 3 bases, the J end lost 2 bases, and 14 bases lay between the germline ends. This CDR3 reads CASSLDIGSAYEQYF. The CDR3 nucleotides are TGTGCCAGCAGCTTGGATATAGGGTCTGCCTACGAGCAGTACTTC.

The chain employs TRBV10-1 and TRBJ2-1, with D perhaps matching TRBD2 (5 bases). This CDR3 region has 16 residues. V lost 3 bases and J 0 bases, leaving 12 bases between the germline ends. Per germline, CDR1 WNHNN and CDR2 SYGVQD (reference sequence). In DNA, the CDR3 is TGCGCCAGCAGTGACGGGAAGGCGGGCTCCTACAATGAGCAGTTCTTC. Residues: CASSDGKAGSYNEQFF.

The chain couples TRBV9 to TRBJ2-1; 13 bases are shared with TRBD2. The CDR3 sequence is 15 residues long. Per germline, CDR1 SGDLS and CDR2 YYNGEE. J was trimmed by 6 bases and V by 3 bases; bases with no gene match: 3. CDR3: CASSATSGRGNEQFF. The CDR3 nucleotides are TGTGCCAGCAGCGCTACTAGCGGGAGGGGCAATGAGCAGTTCTTC.

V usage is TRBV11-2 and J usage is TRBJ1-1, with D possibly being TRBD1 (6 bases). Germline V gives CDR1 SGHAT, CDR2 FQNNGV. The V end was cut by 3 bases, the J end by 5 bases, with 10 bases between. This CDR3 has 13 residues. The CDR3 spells CASSFGQNTEAFF. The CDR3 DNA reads TGTGCCAGCAGCTTCGGACAGAATACTGAAGCTTTCTTT.

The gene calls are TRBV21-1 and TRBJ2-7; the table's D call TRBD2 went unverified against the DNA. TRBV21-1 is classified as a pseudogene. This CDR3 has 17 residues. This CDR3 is CASSPTHGGGSSYEQYF. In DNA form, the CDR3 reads TGTGCCAGCAGCCCCACTCATGGGGGAGGAAGCTCCTACGAGCAGTACTTC.

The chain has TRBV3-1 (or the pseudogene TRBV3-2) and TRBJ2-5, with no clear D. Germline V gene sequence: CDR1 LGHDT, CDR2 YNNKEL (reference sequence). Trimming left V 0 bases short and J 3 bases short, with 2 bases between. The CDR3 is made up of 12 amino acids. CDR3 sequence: CASSQDEETQYF. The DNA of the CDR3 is TGTGCCAGCAGCCAAGATGAAGAGACCCAGTACTTC.

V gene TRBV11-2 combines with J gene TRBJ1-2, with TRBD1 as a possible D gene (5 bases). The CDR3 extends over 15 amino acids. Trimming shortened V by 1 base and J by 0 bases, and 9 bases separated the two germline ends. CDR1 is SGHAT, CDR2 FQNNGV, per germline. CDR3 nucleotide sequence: TGTGCCAGCAGCTTAGGAGAGGGGCCTAACTATGGCTACACCTTC. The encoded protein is CASSLGEGPNYGYTF.

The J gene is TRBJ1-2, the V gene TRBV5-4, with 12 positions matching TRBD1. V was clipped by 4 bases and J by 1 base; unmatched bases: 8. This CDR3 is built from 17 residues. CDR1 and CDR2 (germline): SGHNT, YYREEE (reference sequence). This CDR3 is CASSPGQGARINYGYTF. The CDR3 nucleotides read TGTGCCAGCAGCCCGGGACAGGGGGCGCGGATTAACTATGGCTACACCTTC.

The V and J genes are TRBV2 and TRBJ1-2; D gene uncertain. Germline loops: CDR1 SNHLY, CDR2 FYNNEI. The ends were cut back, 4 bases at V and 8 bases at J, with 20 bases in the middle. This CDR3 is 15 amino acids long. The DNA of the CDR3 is TGTGCCAGCAGTGTAAGGCCCGTCCAGAGTGGCGGCTACACCTTC. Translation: CASSVRPVQSGGYTF. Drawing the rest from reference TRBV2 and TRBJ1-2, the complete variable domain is EPEVTQTPSHQVTQMGQEVILRCVPISNHLYFYWYRQILGQKVEFLVSFYNNEISEKSEIFDDQFSVERPDGSNFTLKIRSTKLEDSAMYFCASSVRPVQSGGYTFGSGTRLTVV.

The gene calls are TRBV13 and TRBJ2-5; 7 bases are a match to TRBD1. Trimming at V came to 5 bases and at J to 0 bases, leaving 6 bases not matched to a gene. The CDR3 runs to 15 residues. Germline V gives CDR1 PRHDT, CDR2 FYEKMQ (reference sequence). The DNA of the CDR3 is TGTGCCAGCAGCCTCAAGACAGGGCACCAAGAGACCCAGTACTTC. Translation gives CASSLKTGHQETQYF.

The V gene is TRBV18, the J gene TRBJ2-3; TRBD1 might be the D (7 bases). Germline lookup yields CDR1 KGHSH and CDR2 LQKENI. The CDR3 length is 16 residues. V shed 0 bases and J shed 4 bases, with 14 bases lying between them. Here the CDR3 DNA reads TGTGCCAGCTCACCACCTCAGGGGGGCCCTCCAGATACGCAGTATTTT. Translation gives CASSPPQGGPPDTQYF.